A single sample is the source of the 19 T cell receptor beta chains below, sequenced in a study of T cell responses to AZD1222 COVID-19 vaccine (dated by TCRdb to the early 2020s). The time point label, read with the paper, signifies: about 28 days (+/-7) after the second vaccine dose. Library prep was done by the immunoSEQ multiplex PCR assay. TCRdb mirrors the immuneACCESS table, restricted to in-frame sequences. Some clones are absent from its copies; in checked studies, under half trace to an unresolved V gene, and the reason for the others is unknown. The sample data list more than 100,000 clones, and around 92% of these were observed just once. About 7.5% of the sample rests with the top ten. The source material was peripheral blood, sampled 28 days after the second AZD1222 dose. These receptors all stem from an adult who received the AZD1222 COVID-19 vaccine.

The chain uses TRBV5-5 and TRBJ1-5; D possibly corresponds to TRBD1 (5 bases). CDR1 and CDR2 (germline): SGHKS, YYEKEE (reference sequence). The CDR3 contains 14 residues. Trimming pared 1 base from V and 6 bases from J, leaving 11 bases between. The CDR3 region has the DNA TGTGCCAGCAGCTTGAATCAGGGTACTCAGCCCCAGCATTTT. Its protein is CASSLNQGTQPQHF.

The chain carries TRBV28 and TRBJ2-2, with unresolved D. The V end lost 5 bases, the J end lost 0 bases, and 10 bases lay between the germline ends. The CDR3 extends over 15 amino acids. CDR1 is MDHEN, CDR2 SYDVKM, per germline. The chain's CDR3 is CASSERLANTGELFF. As DNA, the CDR3 is TGTGCCAGCAGTGAAAGACTTGCGAACACCGGGGAGCTGTTTTTT. Full variable domain (missing parts from reference TRBV28 and TRBJ2-2): DVKVTQSSRYLVKRTGEKVFLECVQDMDHENMFWYRQDPGLGLRLIYFSYDVKMKEKGDIPEGYSVSREKKERFSLILESASTNQTSMYLCASSERLANTGELFFGEGSRLTVL.

The chain carries TRBV5-4 and TRBJ2-2; D unclear. Germline V gene data show CDR1 as SGHNT and CDR2 as YYREEE (reference sequence). V was shortened by 4 bases and J by 0 bases, with 13 bases between the two germline ends. This CDR3 has 16 residues. The CDR3 nucleotides read TGTGCCAGCAGCCCCTCAACATCCCCGAACACCGGGGAGCTGTTTTTT. The encoded protein is CASSPSTSPNTGELFF. Drawing the rest from reference TRBV5-4 and TRBJ2-2, the complete variable domain is ETGVTQSPTHLIKTRGQQVTLRCSSQSGHNTVSWYQQALGQGPQFIFQYYREEENGRGNFPPRFSGLQFPNYSSELNVNALELDDSALYLCASSPSTSPNTGELFFGEGSRLTVL.

The V and J genes are TRBV4-2 and TRBJ2-1; D tentatively reads TRBD1 or TRBD2 (5 bases each). The CDR3 contains 15 residues. CDR1 is LGHNA and CDR2 is YNFKEQ in the germline V gene. V was cut by 1 base and J by 7 bases, with 14 bases left in between. CDR3 residues: CASSQATRGNNEQFF. CDR3 bases: TGTGCCAGCAGCCAAGCTACTAGGGGAAATAATGAGCAGTTCTTC.

The chain is built from TRBV28 and TRBJ1-1, with 7 bases aligning to TRBD1. Losses at the gene ends were 8 bases for V and 0 bases for J; bases not matched to a gene: 12. Per germline, CDR1 MDHEN and CDR2 SYDVKM. The CDR3 is 16 residues long. The CDR3 reads CASGRYRGRMNTEAFF. Here the CDR3 DNA reads TGTGCCAGCGGAAGATACAGGGGCAGAATGAACACTGAAGCTTTCTTT.

V is TRBV29-1 and J is TRBJ1-6; D might be TRBD1 (6 bases). The V end lost 1 base, the J end lost 14 bases, and 15 bases lay between the germline ends. Germline CDR1 is SQVTM and CDR2 is ANQGSEA. The CDR3 length is 13 residues. CDR3 region: CSVEVTRGGSLHF. CDR3 coding DNA: TGCAGCGTTGAAGTCACAAGGGGGGGGTCCCTCCACTTT.

The rearrangement uses TRBV11-2 and TRBJ1-6; no definite D call. The CDR3 length is 14 residues. Trimming removed 5 bases from V and 8 bases from J, with 13 bases in between. CDR1 and CDR2 from the germline V gene are SGHAT and FQNNGV. The CDR3 region is CASSVTLNDSPLHF. CDR3 DNA: TGTGCCAGCAGCGTGACACTGAATGATTCACCCCTCCACTTT.

This clone occurred once. The chain is built from TRBV19 and TRBJ1-1; 9 bases fit TRBD1. The V gene end was trimmed by 10 bases and the J gene end by 1 base; junction bases not matched to a gene: 4. The CDR3 length is 13 residues. Germline assignment: CDR1 LNHDA and CDR2 SQIVND (reference sequence). The DNA for the CDR3 is TGTGCCACCATGGACAGGGGGAACACTGAAGCTTTCTTT. It specifies CATMDRGNTEAFF. The whole variable domain, filled in from reference TRBV19 and TRBJ1-1, reads DGGITQSPKYLFRKEGQNVTLSCEQNLNHDAMYWYRQDPGQGLRLIYYSQIVNDFQKGDIAEGYSVSREKKESFPLTVTSAQKNPTAFYLCATMDRGNTEAFFGQGTRLTVV.

This chain connects TRBV12-3 or TRBV12-4 to TRBJ2-7; 12 positions agree with TRBD2. Trimming cost V 10 bases and J 2 bases; bases outside gene matches: 3. This CDR3 has 13 residues. CDR3 sequence reads: CATRLAGAYEQYF. The CDR3 DNA reads as TGTGCCACCAGACTAGCGGGGGCCTACGAGCAGTACTTC.

The chain couples TRBV9 to TRBJ1-3, with 12 bases identical to TRBD1. In germline, CDR1 is SGDLS, CDR2 YYNGEE. The CDR3 length is 15 residues. V shed 3 bases and J 5 bases; nucleotides not matched to a gene: 3. Written as DNA, the CDR3 is TGTGCCAGCAGCGCGGGACAGGGGGCCAGAAACACCATATATTTT. It encodes CASSAGQGARNTIYF. The full variable domain, completed using reference TRBV9 and TRBJ1-3, is DSGVTQTPKHLITATGQRVTLRCSPRSGDLSVYWYQQSLDQGLQFLIQYYNGEERAKGNILERFSAQQFPDLHSELNLSSLELGDSALYFCASSAGQGARNTIYFGEGSWLTVV.

This sequence joins TRBV6-5 and TRBJ1-1; D gene ambiguous. This CDR3 is 12 amino acids long. In germline, CDR1 is MNHEY, CDR2 SVGAGI. The V end lost 6 bases, the J end lost 4 bases, and 9 bases lay between the germline ends. CDR3 amino acids: CASSSWSTEAFF. The CDR3 nucleotides are TGTGCCAGCAGCTCTTGGAGCACTGAAGCTTTCTTT.

The chain combines TRBV4-1 with TRBJ1-6, with D maybe TRBD1 (5 bases). The CDR3 consists of 18 residues. Trimming shortened V by 6 bases and J by 9 bases, and 27 bases separated the two germline ends. Germline V gene lookup returns CDR1 MGHRA and CDR2 YSYEKL. The CDR3 here is CASRRREGTLGGSSPLHF. Written as DNA, the CDR3 is TGCGCCAGCAGACGAAGAGAAGGGACCTTGGGGGGTTCTTCACCCCTCCACTTT.

J is TRBJ2-3 and V is TRBV29-1; maybe TRBD1 (5 bases). The CDR3 is 15 residues long. The V gene's germline CDR1 is SQVTM and CDR2 ANQGSEA. Trimming took off 7 bases at V and 0 bases at J, with 17 bases between the two ends. In DNA form, the CDR3 reads TGCAGCGGGGGCTCGGCCGGAGATAGCACAGATACGCAGTATTTT. Its protein is CSGGSAGDSTDTQYF.

This chain connects TRBV28 to TRBJ1-2; D call uncertain. There are 17 residues in the CDR3. The V gene lost 5 bases and the J gene lost 2 bases, with 21 bases spanning the gap. The V gene's germline CDR1 is MDHEN and CDR2 SYDVKM. The CDR3 spells CASSPLLAGLLNYGYTF. CDR3 DNA: TGTGCCAGCAGTCCACTATTAGCAGGTCTCCTGAACTATGGCTACACCTTC.

The CDR3 loop is CASSLTGGEVKLFF. The CDR3 nucleotides are TGTGCCAGCAGTTTGACGGGGGGTGAGGTAAAACTGTTTTTT. V is TRBV6-5 and J is TRBJ1-4; a weak D match, TRBD1 (5 bases). Germline V gene sequence: CDR1 MNHEY, CDR2 SVGAGI. Trimming left V 4 bases short and J 10 bases short, with 16 bases between. This CDR3 is 14 amino acids long.

This rearrangement joins TRBV2 to TRBJ1-1; no clear D. CDR3 length equals 13 residues. The V gene lost 6 bases and the J gene lost 0 bases, with 8 bases spanning the gap. Germline CDR1 SNHLY, CDR2 FYNNEI. Written as DNA, the CDR3 is TGTGCCAGCAGCCCCACTATGAACACTGAAGCTTTCTTT. This codes for CASSPTMNTEAFF.

This clone was observed once. The chain carries TRBV15 and TRBJ1-6; no definite D call. Germline lookup yields CDR1 LNHNV and CDR2 YYDKDF (reference sequence). This CDR3 contains 16 residues. V lost 0 bases and J lost 0, with 6 bases in between. The CDR3 nucleotides read TGTGCCACCAGCAGAGAGGCAGTCTCCTATAATTCACCCCTCCACTTT. Translation gives CATSREAVSYNSPLHF.

The rearrangement joins TRBV7-6 to TRBJ1-5; a weak D match, TRBD1 (6 bases). The length of the CDR3 is 18 residues. Germline CDR1 and CDR2: SGHVS and FNYEAQ. The V and J ends lost 5 bases and 5 bases respectively, with 25 bases between them. The DNA of the CDR3 is TGTGCCAGCAGCAAATTTAGCGGGGATTACAGGGAGGATCAGCCCCAGCATTTT. It translates to CASSKFSGDYREDQPQHF.

The chain employs TRBV10-3 and TRBJ2-7; D unclear. Per the germline V gene, CDR1 is ENHRY and CDR2 is SYGVKD. The CDR3 is 12 amino acids. Trimming took off 3 bases at V and 2 bases at J, with 5 bases between the two ends. DNA for the CDR3: TGTGCCATCAGTGACAGCCCCTACGAGCAGTACTTC. Translating gives CAISDSPYEQYF.